This TCR beta chain was observed in a study of blood T cell repertoires in COVID-19. Study details: The origin of the acute and convalescent COVID-19 samples was the United States, Italy and Spain. From T cells, B-cell-depleted T cells, or PBMCs came the material, which was cDNA or gDNA.

In the original workflow: Researchers report that nucleated cell counts were estimated from reference gene primer amplification. Profiled with immunoSEQ multiplex PCR; TCRdb holds only in-frame clones, not every one. The DNA gave D and trimming, while V, J and clone size come from that table. The sample holds under 250,000 clones; about 78% are singletons and the top ten take 4.5% to 7%. J gave up 7 bases and V 0 bases, and 9 bases lay outside the gene matches. The length of the CDR3 is 17 residues. Germline CDR1 SGHDN, CDR2 FVKESK. Input material: peripheral blood. The origin of this receptor is a woman in her 70s with acute or convalescent COVID-19. The chain is built from TRBV14 and TRBJ2-1; TRBD2 agrees at 10 bases. The DNA of the CDR3 is TGTGCCAGCAGCCAAGATTTGGGGACTAGCGTTGTGAATGAGCAGTTCTTC. Translated: CASSQDLGTSVVNEQFF.